These 32 T cell receptor beta chains were all obtained from the same sample, sequenced in a study of T cells in Graves' hyperthyroidism and ophthalmopathy. RNA transcripts were the template for amplifying TCR beta CDR3 regions. The HTBI primer set drove a first-round RT-PCR of the TCR CDR3. TCRdb redid the calling of the multiplex PCR reads with MiXCR, one entry per CDR3 protein. The sample includes a few hundred thousand distinct CDR3 sequences, under 60% of them seen just once. Sequenced sample: peripheral blood or thyroid tissue (not recorded which). The receptors originated from a woman aged 18-35 years with Graves' hyperthyroidism.

This clonotype was observed at least ten times. The chain joins TRBV7-2 to TRBJ2-7, with 7 positions matching TRBD1. Trimming removed 1 base from V and 2 bases from J; junction bases left unmatched: 5. Looked up from germline, CDR1 is SGHTA and CDR2 is FQGNSA. CDR3 length: 15 residues. The CDR3 DNA reads TGTGCCAGCAGCTTAGACCGGGACAGTACCTACGAGCAGTACTTC. It codes for CASSLDRDSTYEQYF. The entire variable domain, with the rest obtained from reference TRBV7-2 and TRBJ2-7, is as follows: GAGVSQSPSNKVTEKGKDVELRCDPISGHTALYWYRQSLGQGLEFLIYFQGNSAPDKSGLPSDRFSAERTGGSVSTLTIQRTQQEDSAVYLCASSLDRDSTYEQYFGPGTRLTVT.

The V gene is TRBV20-1, the J gene TRBJ1-4, with 9 positions matching TRBD1. The germline gives CDR1 DFQATT, CDR2 SNEGSKA (reference sequence). The CDR3 loop spans 13 amino acids. CDR3 amino acids: CSLDGTGFEKLFF. For the CDR3, the DNA is TGCAGCTTAGACGGGACAGGGTTTGAAAAACTGTTTTTT.

This clonotype was seen ten or more times. This rearrangement joins TRBV2 to TRBJ1-1; D not resolved. The CDR3 covers 13 residues. V was trimmed by 0 bases and J by 7 bases, leaving 9 bases between them. Germline V CDR1 and CDR2: SNHLY, FYNNEI. CDR3 sequence (DNA): TGTGCCAGCAGTGAAGCGCTTTATAGTGAAGCTTTCTTT. This gives the protein CASSEALYSEAFF.

This sequence joins TRBV29-1 and TRBJ1-5, with unresolved D. V gave up 7 bases and J gave up 7 bases, with 14 bases separating them. Germline CDR1 reads SQVTM; CDR2 reads ANQGSEA. The CDR3 loop spans 12 amino acids. The CDR3 region has the DNA TGCAGCGCTAGCCACGGTGGGCAGCCCCAGCATTTT. Its translation: CSASHGGQPQHF.

As concerns this clonotype: This likely comes from a read error, as the CDR3 has no conserved phenylalanine or tryptophan at its end. No DNA is shown, since the ends of the CDR3 on it are uncertain; the CDR3 is the one TCRdb lists. The chain uses TRBV5-6 and TRBJ2-2; the DNA was not used to check the table's D call, TRBD1. 11 amino acids form the CDR3, both terminal residues included. Germline V gene lookup returns CDR1 SGHDT and CDR2 YYEEEE. CDR3 sequence reads: CASSLASDSAG.

The rearrangement uses TRBV29-1 and TRBJ1-4, with D uncertain. Deletions cut 3 bases from V and 5 bases from J, with 10 bases between. Germline CDR1 SQVTM, CDR2 ANQGSEA. The CDR3 has 13 amino acids. The CDR3 region has the DNA TGCAGCGTTGATTTGGCAGGCAATGAAAAACTGTTTTTT. It specifies CSVDLAGNEKLFF. The entire variable domain, with the rest obtained from reference TRBV29-1 and TRBJ1-4, is as follows: SAVISQKPSRDICQRGTSLTIQCQVDSQVTMMFWYRQQPGQSLTLIATANQGSEATYESGFVIDKFPISRPNLTFSTLTVSNMSPEDSSIYLCSVDLAGNEKLFFGSGTQLSVL.

This clonotype was detected ten times or more. The chain recombines TRBV19 with TRBJ1-5; no reliable D call. V lost 5 bases and J 4 bases, leaving 9 bases between the germline ends. Germline V gene data show CDR1 as LNHDA and CDR2 as SQIVND (reference sequence). The CDR3 covers 13 residues. CDR3 sequence: CASSAWGNQPQHF. CDR3 DNA: TGTGCCAGTAGTGCCTGGGGAAATCAGCCCCAGCATTTT.

Only a few counts were recorded for this clonotype. The rearrangement links TRBV9 to TRBJ2-5, with 7 bases that match TRBD1. Germline-derived CDR1 and CDR2 are SGDLS and YYNGEE. CDR3 length: 16 residues. V shed 3 bases, J shed 0 bases, and the junction held 8 bases outside the gene matches. As DNA, the CDR3 is TGTGCCAGCAGCGCGTTATCGACAGGGCACCAAGAGACCCAGTACTTC. Translating it yields CASSALSTGHQETQYF. Full variable domain (remainder filled in from reference TRBV9 and TRBJ2-5): DSGVTQTPKHLITATGQRVTLRCSPRSGDLSVYWYQQSLDQGLQFLIQYYNGEERAKGNILERFSAQQFPDLHSELNLSSLELGDSALYFCASSALSTGHQETQYFGPGTRLLVL.

This chain uses TRBV19 with TRBJ2-7, with D possibly being TRBD1 (6 bases). This CDR3 has 15 amino acids. Trimming shortened V by 3 bases and J by 6 bases, and 18 bases separated the two germline ends. Germline assignment: CDR1 LNHDA and CDR2 SQIVND (reference sequence). The CDR3 DNA reads as TGTGCCAGTAGTATTAATCCCCTCAGGGGCGGCGAGCAGTACTTC. Its translation: CASSINPLRGGEQYF.

Note on this clonotype: An end of the junction differs from the germline gene, which may be a read error. This chain connects TRBV7-6 to TRBJ2-7; TRBD1 aligns across 10 bases. Germline V CDR1 and CDR2: SGHVS, FNYEAQ. CDR3 length equals 15 residues. CDR3 coding DNA: TGCGCCAGCAGACGGGGACAGGGGAAAGGCTACGAGCAGTACTTC. Its protein is CASRRGQGKGYEQYF.

This clonotype was picked up many times. This chain joins TRBV6-5 and TRBJ2-6; D call uncertain. Germline CDR1 is MNHEY and CDR2 is SVGAGI. This CDR3 contains 14 residues. V dropped 4 bases and J dropped 4 bases, with 8 bases sitting between them. The CDR3 loop reads CASSSPVGANVLTF. CDR3 DNA: TGTGCCAGCAGTTCCCCTGTCGGGGCCAACGTCCTGACTTTC.

The table lists this clonotype with many counts. For the CDR3, the DNA is TGTGCCAGCAGTCCAAACCTGGGGGGCTACACCTTC. It yields the protein CASSPNLGGYTF. This chain joins TRBV6-2 or TRBV6-3 and TRBJ1-2, with D unclear. This CDR3 is built from 12 residues. The V gene lost 5 bases and the J gene lost 8 bases, with 12 bases spanning the gap. The germline V gene has CDR1 MNHEY and CDR2 SVGEGT.

The genes are TRBV7-9 and TRBJ2-7, with TRBD2 matching 15 bases. Judging by the DNA end, TRBJ2-1 fits better; the J call may be wrong. This CDR3 region has 16 residues. Germline CDR1 and CDR2: SEHNR and FQNEAQ (reference sequence). CDR3 sequence: CASSGWTSGRDNEQFF. The CDR3 nucleotides are TGTGCCAGCAGTGGGTGGACTAGCGGGAGGGACAATGAGCAGTTCTTC.

This CDR3 reads CASSESSDPLPQPQHF. The CDR3 DNA sequence: TGTGCCAGCAGTGAGTCCTCCGACCCGTTACCGCAGCCCCAGCATTTT. The chain is built from TRBV2 and TRBJ1-5; D remains unclear. The CDR3 spans 16 residues. Between the trimmed V and J ends, which lost 3 bases and 7 bases, there was a span of 19 bases. The germline CDR1 and CDR2 sequences are SNHLY and FYNNEI.

Details on this clonotype: One junction end disagrees with the germline gene, perhaps due to a read error. The chain links TRBV5-1 to TRBJ2-7; 12 nucleotides match TRBD2. The CDR3 is 16 amino acids. The germline CDR1 and CDR2 sequences are SGHRS and YFSETQ. The chain's CDR3 is CASSLDKLAGGNEQYF. The DNA of the CDR3 is TGTGCCAGCAGCTTGGATAAACTAGCGGGAGGTAACGAGCAGTACTTC.

Turning to this clonotype: A clone one base away is much larger, so this may be a read error. J is TRBJ1-2 and V is TRBV7-2; TRBD1 is a possible D gene (5 bases). The V end lost 6 bases, the J end lost 1 base, and 15 bases lay between the germline ends. From germline, CDR1 is SGHTA and CDR2 FQGNSA. The CDR3 extends over 15 amino acids. CDR3: CASRRVTDFNYGYTF. Here the CDR3 DNA reads TGTGCCAGCAGGCGCGTGACAGACTTTAACTATGGCTACACCTTC.

The sample holds a few counts of this clonotype. One end of the junction fails to match germline, which may point to a read error. J is TRBJ2-2 and V is TRBV7-7, with TRBD2 matching over 10 bases. Germline V gene data show CDR1 as SSHAT and CDR2 as FNYEAQ (reference sequence). The CDR3 spans 15 residues. CDR3 in amino acids: CASSPLAGDTGELFF. In nucleotides, the CDR3 is TGTGCTAGCAGTCCGCTAGCGGGGGACACCGGGGAGCTGTTTTTT.

The rearrangement joins TRBV4-2 to TRBJ2-7, with TRBD1 as a possible D gene (7 bases). CDR1 and CDR2 (germline): LGHNA, YNFKEQ. This CDR3 is built from 17 residues. Deletions cut 2 bases from V and 3 bases from J, with 20 bases between. The CDR3 DNA reads as TGTGCCAGCAGCCAACCCTGGGCGGGACAGATAGGCTACGAGCAGTACTTC. Encoded protein: CASSQPWAGQIGYEQYF.

V gene TRBV7-3 combines with J gene TRBJ2-7; 7 nucleotides match TRBD1. The CDR3 covers 13 residues. After removal of 0 bases from V and 6 bases from J, the junction contained 2 bases not matched to a gene. Germline V CDR1 and CDR2: SGHTA, FQGTGA. The CDR3: CASSLTAGGEQYF. As DNA, the CDR3 is TGTGCCAGCAGCTTAACGGCAGGGGGCGAGCAGTACTTC.

This clonotype has at least ten counts. The chain uses TRBV7-9 and TRBJ2-5; weak D call: TRBD1 (6 bases). Germline CDR1 reads SEHNR; CDR2 reads FQNEAQ (reference sequence). The V end was cut by 7 bases, the J end by 1 base, with 16 bases between. The length of the CDR3 is 15 residues. The CDR3 nucleotides are TGTGCCAGCACTTACCTCGGACAGTCCCAAGAGACCCAGTACTTC. It codes for CASTYLGQSQETQYF.

The V gene is TRBV9, the J gene TRBJ2-2; D call uncertain. The germline V and J ends were trimmed by 4 bases and 1 base, with 14 bases remaining between them. CDR1 is SGDLS, CDR2 YYNGEE, per germline. The CDR3 extends over 16 amino acids. DNA for the CDR3: TGTGCCAGCAGCCAAGACTCTCCGGGGAACACCGGGGAGCTGTTTTTT. Translation: CASSQDSPGNTGELFF.

As for this clonotype: A much larger clone differs by one base, so this may be a read error. This rearrangement joins TRBV2 to TRBJ1-1; a weak D match, TRBD1 (5 bases). The V gene's germline CDR1 is SNHLY and CDR2 FYNNEI. This CDR3 has 16 residues. Trimming took 4 bases from V and 2 from J, leaving 17 bases between them. The CDR3 here is CASSGWQGGRNTEAFF. CDR3 DNA sequence: TGTGCCAGCAGTGGATGGCAGGGTGGTAGAAACACTGAAGCTTTCTTT.

The table lists this clonotype with many counts. A read error may account for a junction end that differs from germline. V and J are TRBV7-9 and TRBJ2-7; possibly TRBD1 for D (5 bases). The germline V gene encodes CDR1 SEHNR and CDR2 FQNEAQ (reference sequence). The CDR3 is made up of 13 amino acids. The CDR3 nucleotides read TGTGCCAGCAGCCTTCCGTCCAGGGCCGAGCAGTGCTTC. Amino acid sequence: CASSLPSRAEQCF.

This chain uses TRBV29-1 with TRBJ1-1, with D perhaps matching TRBD1 (6 bases). Deletions cut 7 bases from V and 5 bases from J, with 17 bases between. The germline gives CDR1 SQVTM, CDR2 ANQGSEA. The CDR3 is 13 residues long. The CDR3 coding sequence is TGCAGCGCGGCTGGGGGGGCAAGGACTGAAGCTTTCTTT. Translated: CSAAGGARTEAFF.

This clonotype was counted many times. The chain joins TRBV5-8 to TRBJ1-5, with 7 bases lining up with TRBD1. With 0 bases clipped from V and 4 bases from J, the junction kept 13 bases outside the gene matches. Germline CDR1 SGHTS, CDR2 YDEGEE. This CDR3 is 18 amino acids long. CDR3: CASSLASSRGGFNQPQHF. The CDR3 DNA sequence: TGTGCCAGCAGCTTGGCATCTAGCCGAGGGGGCTTTAATCAGCCCCAGCATTTT.

The chain couples TRBV6-4 to TRBJ2-2; 7 nucleotides match TRBD1. The CDR3 is 15 amino acids. Germline CDR1 and CDR2: MRHNA and SNTAGT. Trimming at V came to 7 bases and at J to 4 bases, leaving 9 bases not matched to a gene. The DNA for the CDR3 is TGTGCCAGCATTCAACCCGGGACAGCCACCGGGGAGCTGTTTTTT. This translates into CASIQPGTATGELFF.

Concerning this clonotype: It may be a read error: a sequence one base away is much more abundant. The chain links TRBV15 to TRBJ1-4; D is unclear. With 0 bases removed from V and 0 bases from J, the gap between germline ends came to 8 bases. Germline loops: CDR1 LNHNV, CDR2 YYDKDF (reference sequence). CDR3 length equals 16 residues. CDR3 sequence reads: CATSRDPDATNEKLFF. The CDR3 DNA sequence: TGTGCCACCAGCAGAGATCCGGACGCAACTAATGAAAAACTGTTTTTT.

The chain carries TRBV11-3 and TRBJ2-2; D remains ambiguous. CDR3 length: 15 residues. CDR1 SGHNT and CDR2 YENEEA come from the germline V gene. V was cut by 3 bases and J by 1 base, with 9 bases left in between. CDR3 amino acids: CASSLSGGNTGELFF. The CDR3 coding sequence is TGTGCCAGCAGCTTGAGTGGCGGGAACACCGGGGAGCTGTTTTTT.

As for this clonotype: The junction departs from the called germline gene at one end, perhaps through a read error. The genes are TRBV11-1 and TRBJ2-1; no firm D call. This CDR3 has 15 residues. The germline V gene encodes CDR1 SGHAT and CDR2 FQDESV (reference sequence). CDR3 in amino acids: CDSSLDRGVGNEQFF. The DNA of the CDR3 is TGTGACAGCAGCTTAGACCGCGGTGTTGGCAATGAGCAGTTCTTC.

The rearrangement joins TRBV20-1 to TRBJ2-5; 12 positions match TRBD2. The CDR3 sequence is 15 residues long. The germline V gene has CDR1 DFQATT and CDR2 SNEGSKA (reference sequence). V was clipped by 6 bases and J by 8 bases; unmatched bases: 13. The CDR3 DNA sequence: TGCAGTGCGGGAAGACGGACTAGCGGGGATACTACCCAGTACTTC. Amino acid sequence: CSAGRRTSGDTTQYF.

This clonotype was detected ten times or more. The chain links TRBV5-4 to TRBJ2-7, with 8 positions matching TRBD2. CDR1 is SGHNT, CDR2 YYREEE, per germline (reference sequence). Losses at the gene ends were 4 bases for V and 6 bases for J; bases not matched to a gene: 15. CDR3 length: 16 amino acids. The CDR3, as DNA: TGTGCCAGCAGCGGGAGCCTTAGCGGGAACCGGGGCGAGCAGTACTTC. Its protein is CASSGSLSGNRGEQYF.

This clonotype was seen repeatedly, ten times or more. The CDR3 spells CASSRQLSTDTQYF. CDR3 in DNA: TGTGCCAGCAGCCGACAGCTTAGCACAGATACGCAGTATTTT. J is TRBJ2-3 and V is TRBV7-6, with D possibly matching TRBD1 (5 bases). The CDR3 sequence is 14 residues long. Germline V gene lookup returns CDR1 SGHVS and CDR2 FNYEAQ. Trimming shortened V by 5 bases and J by 0 bases, and 9 bases separated the two germline ends.